This T cell receptor (beta chain) derives from a study of T cell responses to AZD1222 COVID-19 vaccine (dated by TCRdb to about 2021). Concerning the study at large: TCR sequencing was performed for 230 to 250 trial participants, of whom roughly 200 were given two doses of AZD1222 and around 25 were given two doses of MenACWY control vaccine. Trial participants were enrolled by age into 18-55, 56-69 and 70-plus year subgroups, with 148, 28 and 57 TCR-sequenced participants respectively. On the study overall, not on this receptor specifically: After two AZD1222 doses, spike-specific TCR breadth and depth were significantly higher than at day 0 and than in MenACWY recipients. CD4 TCRs associated with the vaccine covered the entire spike protein, and the dominant responses were in regions 160-218 and 743-854. Reportedly, almost half of the unique spike-specific TCRs recognized epitopes lying outside the regions that are mutated in the B.1.351 and B.1.1.7 variants. The 56-69-year group was small, and its depth increase did not reach significance, likely because of low power. Conclusions about previously exposed vaccinees are limited because only six or seven AZD1222 recipients were SARS-CoV-2 seropositive at baseline. Because no day 14 peak-response samples were available, repertoires were characterized only after the peak T cell response. Most participants were white British and females outnumbered males, and the authors suggested that clonal diversity may have been underestimated.

Worth noting for this clone: Its antigen is not yet known. No clone much larger than this one lies a single base away; base qualities are absent.

The CDR3 regions of human TCRbeta chains were analyzed by immunosequencing. The authors processed their data as follows. TCRs in the repertoires were matched against a reference library of SARS-CoV-2-specific TCRs that had been generated with the MIRA antigen-specificity platform. Breadth was defined as the fraction of unique TCRs that were SARS-CoV-2-associated. Depth was defined as the fraction of total T cells that were SARS-CoV-2-associated. Using the MIRA data, each spike-specific TCR was mapped to the spike region that the TCR reacts to and placed in a CD4 or CD8 class. Log10-transformed breadth and depth values were compared by one-way ANOVA with Sidak's multiple comparisons tests. Sourced from immuneACCESS, this table was stored by TCRdb with only in-frame sequences that have V and J called. A share of the clones is absent; for the studies checked, an unresolved V gene accounts for under half, and the remainder has no known explanation. The V and J calls and clone size come from that table; D and trimming were worked out from the DNA. The sample table contains about 120,000 clones; only one count was recorded for approximately 90% of them. The ten largest account for about 1.4% of the sample.

The time point label, read with the paper, signifies: about 28 days (+/-7) after the second vaccine dose. AZD1222 recipients whose second dose came at about 4 weeks and those whose second dose came at about 12 weeks were combined into one group, since spike-specific TCR depth and breadth did not differ between the two schedules. Vaccinee samples were obtained from the UK trials COV001 and COV002, which included a single-blind randomized controlled phase 2/3 trial of AZD1222 (ChAdOx1 nCoV-19) in healthy adults. For TCRbeta chain sequencing, PBMC samples were collected from trial participants at day 0 and at day 28 after the second dose. This specimen was peripheral blood, taken 28 days after the second AZD1222 dose. This receptor was identified in an adult who received the AZD1222 COVID-19 vaccine.

The DNA is as follows: TGTGCCACGACGAGCGGGGGAGCGGGGGCCAACGTCCTGACTTTC. This is translated as CATTSGGAGANVLTF. The V and J segments used are TRBV28 and TRBJ2-6, with 8 bases in between that match TRBD2. Reading from cysteine to phenylalanine, the CDR3 counts 15 amino acids. The sequence is cut down to CDR3 DNA, 45 bases in frame from base 1. For this chain, trimming is 10 bases at the V end and 4 bases at the J end, and the number of junction bases without a gene match is 9. CDR1 and CDR2 (MDHEN, SYDVKM) derive from the germline V gene.